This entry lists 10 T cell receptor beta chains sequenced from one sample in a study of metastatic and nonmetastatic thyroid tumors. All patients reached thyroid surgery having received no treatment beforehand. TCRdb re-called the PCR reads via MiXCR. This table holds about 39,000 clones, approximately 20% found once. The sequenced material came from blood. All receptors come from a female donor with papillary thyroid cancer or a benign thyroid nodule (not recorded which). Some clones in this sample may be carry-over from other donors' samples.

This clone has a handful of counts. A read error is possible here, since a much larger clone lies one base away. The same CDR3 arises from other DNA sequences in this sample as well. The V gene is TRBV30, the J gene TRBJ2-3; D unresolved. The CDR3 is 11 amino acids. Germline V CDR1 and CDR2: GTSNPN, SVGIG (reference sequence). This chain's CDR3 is CAWSGTDTQYF. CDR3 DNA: TGCGCCTGGAGTGGGACAGATACGCAGTATTTT. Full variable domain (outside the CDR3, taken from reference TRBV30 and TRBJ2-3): SQTIHQWPATLVQPVGSPLSLECTVEGTSNPNLYWYRQAAGRGLQLLFYSVGIGQISSEVPQNLSASRPQDRQFILSSKKLLLSDSGFYLCAWSGTDTQYFGPGTRLTVL.

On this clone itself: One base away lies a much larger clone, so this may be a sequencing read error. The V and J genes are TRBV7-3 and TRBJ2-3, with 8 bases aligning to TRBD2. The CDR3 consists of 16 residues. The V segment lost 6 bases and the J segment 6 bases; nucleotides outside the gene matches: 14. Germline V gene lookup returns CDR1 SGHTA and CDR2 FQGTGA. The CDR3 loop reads CASSKNGSGGRDTQYF. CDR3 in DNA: TGTGCCAGCAGTAAAAACGGATCGGGAGGGCGGGATACGCAGTATTTT.

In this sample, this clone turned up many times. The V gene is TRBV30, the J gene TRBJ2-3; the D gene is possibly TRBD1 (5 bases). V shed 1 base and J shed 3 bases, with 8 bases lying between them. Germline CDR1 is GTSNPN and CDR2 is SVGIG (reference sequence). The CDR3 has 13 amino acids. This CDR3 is CAWSGPGTDTQYF. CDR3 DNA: TGTGCCTGGAGTGGCCCAGGGACAGATACGCAGTATTTT.

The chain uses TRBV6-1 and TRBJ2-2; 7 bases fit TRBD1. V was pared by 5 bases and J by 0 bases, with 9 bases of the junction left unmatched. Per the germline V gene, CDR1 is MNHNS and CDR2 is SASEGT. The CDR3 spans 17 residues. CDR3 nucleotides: TGTGCCAGCAGTAAAATTAAAGGGGGCACGAACACCGGGGAGCTGTTTTTT. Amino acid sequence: CASSKIKGGTNTGELFF.

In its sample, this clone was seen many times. CDR3 bases: TGTGCCAGCAGCTTACTAGCGGGAGAACGCGAGCAGTACTTC. Its protein product is CASSLLAGEREQYF. The chain uses TRBV3-1 and TRBJ2-7; 11 nucleotides match TRBD2. The CDR3 spans 14 residues. V trimming: 5 bases; J trimming: 6 bases; junction bases outside the gene matches: 6. Germline CDR1 LGHDT, CDR2 YNNKEL (reference sequence).

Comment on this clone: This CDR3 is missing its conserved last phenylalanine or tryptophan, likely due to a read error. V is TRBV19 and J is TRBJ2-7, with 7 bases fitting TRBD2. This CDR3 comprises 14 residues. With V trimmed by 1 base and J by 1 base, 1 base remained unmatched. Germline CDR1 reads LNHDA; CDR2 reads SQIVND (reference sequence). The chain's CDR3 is CASSIGAGSYEQYL. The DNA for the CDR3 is TGTGCCAGTAGTATAGGAGCGGGATCCTACGAGCAGTACCTC.

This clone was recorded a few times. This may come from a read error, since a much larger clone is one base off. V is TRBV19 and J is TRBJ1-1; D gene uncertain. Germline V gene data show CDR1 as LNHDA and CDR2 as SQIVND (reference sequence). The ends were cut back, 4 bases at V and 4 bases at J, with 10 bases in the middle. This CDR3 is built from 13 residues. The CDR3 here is CASSNTGVTEAFF. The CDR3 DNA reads TGTGCCAGTAGTAACACGGGAGTCACTGAAGCTTTCTTT.

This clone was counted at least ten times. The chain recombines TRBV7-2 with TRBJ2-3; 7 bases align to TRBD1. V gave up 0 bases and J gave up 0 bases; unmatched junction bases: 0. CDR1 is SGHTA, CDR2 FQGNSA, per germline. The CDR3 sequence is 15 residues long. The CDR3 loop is CASSLARGSTDTQYF. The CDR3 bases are TGTGCCAGCAGCTTAGCCAGGGGGAGCACAGATACGCAGTATTTT.

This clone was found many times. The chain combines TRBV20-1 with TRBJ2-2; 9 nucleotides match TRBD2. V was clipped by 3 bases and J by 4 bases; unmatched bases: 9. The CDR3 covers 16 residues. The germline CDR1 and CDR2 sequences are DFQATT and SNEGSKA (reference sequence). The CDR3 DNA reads TGCAGTGCTAGGGGGGGGGTTAGCGGGAGCACCGGGGAGCTGTTTTTT. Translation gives CSARGGVSGSTGELFF.

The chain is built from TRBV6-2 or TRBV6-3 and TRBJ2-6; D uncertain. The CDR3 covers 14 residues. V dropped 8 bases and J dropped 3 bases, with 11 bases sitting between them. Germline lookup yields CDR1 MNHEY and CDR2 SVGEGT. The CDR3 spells CASGPDVGANVLTF. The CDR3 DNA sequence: TGTGCCAGCGGTCCCGACGTTGGGGCCAACGTCCTGACTTTC.